This T cell receptor (beta chain) is drawn from a study of blood T cell repertoires in COVID-19. Study information: Whether acute or convalescent, the COVID-19 samples came from the United States, Italy and Spain. In each case, the material was cDNA or gDNA derived from T cells, B-cell-depleted T cells, or PBMCs.

The CDR3 loop spans 16 amino acids. The germline CDR1 and CDR2 sequences are SSHAT and FNYEAQ (reference sequence). The V and J ends lost 1 base and 0 bases respectively, with 10 bases between them. In the study's own analysis: Researchers report that nucleated cell counts were estimated from reference gene primer amplification. The method was immunoSEQ multiplex PCR; TCRdb's version includes in-frame clones alone and lacks a portion of them. V, J and clone size derive from that table, while D and trimming were established from the DNA sequence. The sample yields about 130,000 clones, around 85% seen once.

The material sequenced was peripheral blood. The source is a woman of 80 years or more with acute or convalescent COVID-19. The chain links TRBV7-7 to TRBJ2-1; D possibly corresponds to TRBD1 (5 bases). In DNA form, the CDR3 reads TGTGCCAGCAGCTTAGGGCAGGGTGGCTCCTACAATGAGCAGTTCTTC. Protein: CASSLGQGGSYNEQFF.